This entry describes one TCR beta chain. Roughly 0.45 to 1 ug RNA was reverse transcribed with random hexamers. TCRdb independently ran MiXCR on the immunoSEQ multiplex PCR reads; one entry per CDR3 protein. The sample shows over 140,000 distinct CDR3 sequences, just under 95% of them seen only once. The source of the sample is a study of CD8 T cells in Susac syndrome. The CDR3 contains 13 residues. The ends were cut back, 5 bases at V and 0 bases at J, with 8 bases in the middle. From germline, CDR1 is DFQATT and CDR2 SNEGSKA (reference sequence). The chain recombines TRBV20-1 with TRBJ2-4; D gene ambiguous. Material for sequencing was CD4+ T cells from PBMCs. This TCR was recovered from a human donor with Susac syndrome. In nucleotides, the CDR3 is TGCAGTGCTTCTAAGCTAGCCAAAAACATTCAGTACTTC. The encoded protein is CSASKLAKNIQYF.